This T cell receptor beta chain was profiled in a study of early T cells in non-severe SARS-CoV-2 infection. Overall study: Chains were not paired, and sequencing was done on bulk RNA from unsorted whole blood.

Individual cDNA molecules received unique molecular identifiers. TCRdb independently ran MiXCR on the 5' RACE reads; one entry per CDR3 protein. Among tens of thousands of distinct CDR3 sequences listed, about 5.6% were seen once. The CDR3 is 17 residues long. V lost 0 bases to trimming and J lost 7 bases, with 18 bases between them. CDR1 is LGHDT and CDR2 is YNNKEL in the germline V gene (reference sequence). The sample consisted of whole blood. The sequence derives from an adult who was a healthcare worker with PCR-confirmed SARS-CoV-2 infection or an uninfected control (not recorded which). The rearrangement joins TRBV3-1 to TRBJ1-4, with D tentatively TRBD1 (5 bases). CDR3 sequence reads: CASSQDRVHPGTEKLFF. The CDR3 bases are TGTGCCAGCAGCCAAGATCGTGTGCACCCTGGGACTGAAAAACTGTTTTTT. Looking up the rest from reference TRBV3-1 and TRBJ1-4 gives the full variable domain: DTAVSQTPKYLVTQMGNDKSIKCEQNLGHDTMYWYKQDSKKFLKIMFSYNNKELIINETVPNRFSPKSPDKAHLNLHINSLELGDSAVYFCASSQDRVHPGTEKLFFGSGTQLSVL.